The 18 T cell receptor beta chains presented below share a single source sample, sequenced in a study of cytomegalovirus exposure and HLA in healthy donors. Vbeta (60) and Jbeta (13) primers were used in the PCR. Some clones are missing from TCRdb's copy, which holds only in-frame ones; the method was immunoSEQ multiplex PCR. The sample shows 150,000 to 250,000 clones, 79% of them seen only once. What was sequenced was PBMCs. The receptor set was obtained from a girl aged 5-17 years in good health and CMV-seropositive.

The chain is built from TRBV5-4 and TRBJ2-1, with TRBD2 matching 16 bases. The CDR3 is 17 residues long. With V trimmed by 1 base and J by 9 bases, 7 bases remained unmatched. Germline V gene sequence: CDR1 SGHNT, CDR2 YYREEE (reference sequence). CDR3 DNA sequence: TGTGCCAGCAGCTTGCCGGGACTAGCGGGGGGGCTGGGTGAGCAGTTCTTC. It yields the protein CASSLPGLAGGLGEQFF.

V and J are TRBV7-6 and TRBJ2-3; 7 positions match TRBD1. The V and J ends lost 6 bases and 0 bases, in that order; junction bases with no gene match: 6. The germline V gene has CDR1 SGHVS and CDR2 FNYEAQ. The CDR3 is 15 amino acids. The chain's CDR3 is CASSTQGVSTDTQYF. In DNA form, the CDR3 reads TGTGCCAGCAGTACCCAGGGGGTTAGCACAGATACGCAGTATTTT.

This rearrangement joins TRBV9 to TRBJ2-7, with a weak D call TRBD2 (6 bases). The CDR3 covers 11 residues. Germline V lookup: CDR1 SGDLS, CDR2 YYNGEE. V dropped 8 bases and J dropped 3 bases, with 9 bases sitting between them. CDR3 residues: CARTGVYEQYF. CDR3 DNA sequence: TGTGCCAGGACGGGGGTCTACGAGCAGTACTTC. The entire variable domain, with the rest obtained from reference TRBV9 and TRBJ2-7, is as follows: DSGVTQTPKHLITATGQRVTLRCSPRSGDLSVYWYQQSLDQGLQFLIQYYNGEERAKGNILERFSAQQFPDLHSELNLSSLELGDSALYFCARTGVYEQYFGPGTRLTVT.

This clone was seen only a few times. The V and J genes are TRBV5-4 and TRBJ2-7, with 11 bases matching TRBD2. The CDR3 consists of 15 residues. The junction had 3 bases not matched to a gene; V was cut back by 0 bases and J by 4 bases. The germline V gene has CDR1 SGHNT and CDR2 YYREEE (reference sequence). The CDR3 spells CASSLASGGTYEQYF. The CDR3 DNA reads as TGTGCCAGCAGCTTGGCTAGCGGGGGGACTTACGAGCAGTACTTC.

In regard to this clone: A read error is likely, as this CDR3 ends without the conserved phenylalanine or tryptophan. Because the CDR3's place on the DNA is in doubt, the DNA is left out and the CDR3 is given as listed by TCRdb. This chain uses TRBV5-6 with TRBJ2-7; the table's D call TRBD2 went unverified against the DNA. From its first to its last residue, the CDR3 has 13 amino acids. Germline lookup yields CDR1 SGHDT and CDR2 YYEEEE. The CDR3: CASSLAKDSSSTS.

V and J are TRBV11-3 and TRBJ2-3; a weak D match, TRBD2 (7 bases). Germline values: CDR1 SGHNT, CDR2 YENEEA. The ends were cut back, 1 base at V and 4 bases at J, with 12 bases in the middle. CDR3 length: 15 residues. In DNA, the CDR3 is TGTGCCAGCAGCTTAGTGTCGGGGGGCCCAGATACGCAGTATTTT. The encoded protein is CASSLVSGGPDTQYF.

The chain couples TRBV2 to TRBJ2-5, with D unclear. This CDR3 region has 14 residues. CDR1 and CDR2 (germline): SNHLY, FYNNEI. V lost 3 bases, J lost 3 bases, and 11 bases lay in between. CDR3 nucleotide sequence: TGTGCCAGCAGTGACCCCCCCAGGAAAGAGACCCAGTACTTC. Its protein is CASSDPPRKETQYF.

This CDR3 is CSVEGTGGFEQYF. As DNA, the CDR3 is TGCAGCGTTGAGGGGACAGGGGGCTTTGAGCAGTACTTC. This chain uses TRBV29-1 with TRBJ2-7, with 12 nucleotides matching TRBD1. Germline values: CDR1 SQVTM, CDR2 ANQGSEA. The CDR3 spans 13 residues. The V and J ends lost 3 bases and 7 bases, in that order; junction bases with no gene match: 4.

This chain uses TRBV5-5 with TRBJ2-2; no clear D gene. The V gene's germline CDR1 is SGHKS and CDR2 YYEKEE (reference sequence). Trimming pared 3 bases from V and 8 bases from J, leaving 17 bases between. The CDR3 totals 15 residues. DNA for the CDR3: TGTGCCAGCAGCTCCCCCCCCGCGGAATCGGGGGAGCTGTTTTTT. Residues: CASSSPPAESGELFF.

The V and J genes are TRBV5-6 and TRBJ2-1; no clear D gene. Germline V lookup: CDR1 SGHDT, CDR2 YYEEEE. V lost 2 bases to trimming and J lost 2 bases, with 2 bases between them. The CDR3 runs 12 residues. The CDR3 nucleotides are TGTGCCAGCAGCTTCACCTACAATGAGCAGTTCTTC. It specifies CASSFTYNEQFF.

The CDR3 spells CASSLGDRGRISGTYGYTF. The CDR3 nucleotides read TGCGCCAGCAGCTTGGGGGACAGGGGGCGGATCTCGGGGACTTATGGCTACACCTTC. The V gene is TRBV5-1, the J gene TRBJ1-2, with 12 bases identical to TRBD1. From germline, CDR1 is SGHRS and CDR2 YFSETQ. The CDR3 contains 19 residues. The V and J ends lost 0 bases and 5 bases, in that order; junction bases with no gene match: 14.

The chain couples TRBV5-6 to TRBJ1-1; maybe TRBD1 (6 bases). CDR3 size: 14 residues. Germline V gene sequence: CDR1 SGHDT, CDR2 YYEEEE. Between the trimmed V and J ends, which lost 4 bases and 3 bases, there was a span of 13 bases. This CDR3 reads CASSPSTGDTEAFF. DNA of the CDR3: TGTGCCAGCAGCCCCTCGACAGGAGACACTGAAGCTTTCTTT.

This clone was picked up a small number of times. V and J are TRBV4-2 and TRBJ2-2; 7 nucleotides match TRBD2. Germline CDR1 reads LGHNA; CDR2 reads YNFKEQ. V was clipped by 0 bases and J by 5 bases; unmatched bases: 15. The CDR3 runs 19 residues. CDR3: CASSQDPPGRAGGTGELFF. For the CDR3, the DNA is TGTGCCAGCAGCCAAGATCCTCCAGGGAGGGCCGGGGGGACCGGGGAGCTGTTTTTT.

V and J are TRBV9 and TRBJ2-7; 8 bases match TRBD1. The CDR3 is 14 amino acids. V shed 4 bases and J 5 bases; nucleotides not matched to a gene: 8. Germline V gene sequence: CDR1 SGDLS, CDR2 YYNGEE. The CDR3 DNA reads TGTGCCAGCAGCCCGACGGACAGGGCCCACGAGCAGTACTTC. Protein product: CASSPTDRAHEQYF. The full variable domain, its missing parts supplied by reference TRBV9 and TRBJ2-7, is DSGVTQTPKHLITATGQRVTLRCSPRSGDLSVYWYQQSLDQGLQFLIQYYNGEERAKGNILERFSAQQFPDLHSELNLSSLELGDSALYFCASSPTDRAHEQYFGPGTRLTVT.

The sample holds a few counts of this clone. This chain uses TRBV27 with TRBJ2-3; 8 bases match TRBD1. The CDR3 runs to 15 residues. Trimming removed 3 bases from V and 1 base from J; junction bases left unmatched: 3. Germline V CDR1 and CDR2: MNHEY, SMNVEV (reference sequence). The CDR3 DNA reads as TGTGCCAGCAGTTTCCAGGGGGCTGGCACAGATACGCAGTATTTT. Its translation: CASSFQGAGTDTQYF.

The chain links TRBV30 to TRBJ2-5, with D possibly being TRBD2 (6 bases). Per germline, CDR1 GTSNPN and CDR2 SVGIG (reference sequence). V lost 3 bases, J lost 5 bases, and 16 bases lay in between. There are 14 residues in the CDR3. This CDR3 reads CAWRLCGGCETQYF. The CDR3 DNA follows: TGTGCCTGGAGGTTGTGTGGAGGGTGCGAGACCCAGTACTTC.

V is TRBV7-8 and J is TRBJ1-1; D is uncertain. This CDR3 has 13 amino acids. Germline lookup yields CDR1 SGHVS and CDR2 FQNEAQ. Trimming shortened V by 2 bases and J by 4 bases, and 8 bases separated the two germline ends. CDR3 residues: CASSLTLRTEAFF. DNA of the CDR3: TGTGCCAGCAGCTTAACATTACGCACTGAAGCTTTCTTT.

The rearrangement links TRBV2 to TRBJ2-1; 7 bases match TRBD2. Germline lookup yields CDR1 SNHLY and CDR2 FYNNEI. CDR3 size: 14 residues. Trimming cost V 6 bases and J 2 bases; bases outside gene matches: 4. In DNA form, the CDR3 reads TGTGCCAGCAGATCCGGGACTACCTACAATGAGCAGTTCTTC. Its translation: CASRSGTTYNEQFF.